Presented here are 14 T cell receptor beta chains from one specimen sequenced in a study of blood T cells in healthy people across ages. Next came a second PCR, run for about 6 to 12 cycles, which used a sample-barcoded 5' primer along with a J-beta primer mix. MiXCR, applied by TCRdb to the 5' RACE reads, yields one record per CDR3 protein. The sample lists about 1.4 million distinct CDR3 sequences, around 55% seen once, with over 5% in the top ten. Sequenced input: blood. The receptors come from a man in his late teens or twenties in good health.

This chain joins TRBV6-5 and TRBJ2-7; D could derive from TRBD1 or TRBD2 (5 bases each). The germline gives CDR1 MNHEY, CDR2 SVGAGI. The CDR3 sequence is 15 residues long. V was pared by 3 bases and J by 2 bases, with 14 bases between. CDR3 bases: TGTGCCAGCAGTTATACCGGGACCCAAGCCTACGAGCAGTACTTC. The encoded protein is CASSYTGTQAYEQYF.

This clonotype was found a few times. The rearrangement joins TRBV4-1 to TRBJ1-2; no clear D. With 3 bases removed from V and 2 bases from J, the gap between germline ends came to 13 bases. Germline V gene sequence: CDR1 MGHRA, CDR2 YSYEKL. This CDR3 is 15 amino acids long. CDR3: CASSHPRQANYGYTF. The CDR3 nucleotides are TGCGCCAGCAGCCATCCGAGGCAGGCCAACTATGGCTACACCTTC.

J is TRBJ2-1 and V is TRBV29-1; tentative D call: TRBD1 (5 bases). The J call could be wrong; TRBJ2-7 is a better fit for the DNA end. The germline CDR1 and CDR2 sequences are SQVTM and ANQGSEA. There are 14 residues in the CDR3. DNA of the CDR3: TGCAGCGTTGAAGGGCAGGGCTCCTACAATGAGCAGTACTTC. It yields the protein CSVEGQGSYNEQYF.

In this sample, this clonotype turned up a few times. The J gene is TRBJ2-5, the V gene TRBV27; 7 bases fit TRBD2. The CDR3 loop spans 16 amino acids. Germline V gene sequence: CDR1 MNHEY, CDR2 SMNVEV (reference sequence). V shed 2 bases and J 2 bases; nucleotides not matched to a gene: 8. This CDR3 reads CASSLRTAGRQETQYF. The CDR3 bases are TGTGCCAGCAGTTTACGAACAGCCGGGAGGCAAGAGACCCAGTACTTC.

The chain is built from TRBV29-1 and TRBJ1-2; D perhaps matches TRBD1 (6 bases). V shed 1 base and J shed 13 bases, with 13 bases lying between them. The V gene's germline CDR1 is SQVTM and CDR2 ANQGSEA. The CDR3 spans 11 residues. Here the CDR3 reads CSVEGIRGGTF. The CDR3 region has the DNA TGCAGCGTTGAAGGGATCAGGGGTGGCACCTTC.

This sequence joins TRBV5-1 and TRBJ2-7; 9 bases align to TRBD2. The V segment lost 4 bases and the J segment 4 bases; nucleotides outside the gene matches: 12. The CDR3 spans 16 residues. Germline V gives CDR1 SGHRS, CDR2 YFSETQ. The chain's CDR3 is CASSNDPSGKLYEQYF. The CDR3 bases are TGCGCCAGCAGCAACGACCCTAGCGGGAAGTTGTACGAGCAGTACTTC.

The chain is built from TRBV6-6 and TRBJ2-4; weak D call: TRBD1 (6 bases). V shed 3 bases and J shed 13 bases, with 16 bases lying between them. There are 13 residues in the CDR3. CDR1 is MNHNY and CDR2 is SVGAGI in the germline V gene (reference sequence). CDR3 bases: TGTGCCAGCAGTTATTGGCAGGGGTACGAACAGTACTTC. It specifies CASSYWQGYEQYF.

This chain uses TRBV27 with TRBJ2-7; TRBD2 aligns across 7 bases. CDR1 and CDR2 from the germline V gene are MNHEY and SMNVEV (reference sequence). This CDR3 contains 14 residues. V trimming: 4 bases; J trimming: 5 bases; junction bases outside the gene matches: 8. The chain's CDR3 is CASSSPLASHEQYF. In nucleotides, the CDR3 is TGTGCCAGCAGTTCACCACTAGCGAGCCACGAGCAGTACTTC.

About this clonotype: At one end the junction does not follow the germline gene, possibly because of a read error. This chain connects TRBV20-1 to TRBJ2-1; TRBD2 aligns across 9 bases. CDR1 and CDR2 from the germline V gene are DFQATT and SNEGSKA (reference sequence). The CDR3 is 20 amino acids. The CDR3 region is CSARDAEPRPGLASDNEQFF. CDR3 bases: TGCAGTGCTAGGGATGCCGAGCCCCGCCCGGGACTAGCATCAGACAATGAACAGTTCTTC.

The chain has TRBV9 and TRBJ1-2; 7 bases line up with TRBD1. This CDR3 spans 13 amino acids. Looked up from germline, CDR1 is SGDLS and CDR2 is YYNGEE. V shed 4 bases and J 7 bases; nucleotides not matched to a gene: 7. The CDR3 nucleotides read TGTGCCAGCAGCCCAGGGGGGGGCCTTGGCTACACCTTC. Translated: CASSPGGGLGYTF.

The rearrangement uses TRBV12-3 or TRBV12-4 and TRBJ2-5; unclear D gene. The CDR3 runs to 14 residues. Trimming removed 8 bases at V and 5 bases at J, with 18 bases between. The CDR3 sequence: CASQNRVPGETQYF. The CDR3, as DNA: TGTGCCAGCCAGAATAGAGTGCCAGGCGAGACCCAGTACTTC.

The chain couples TRBV7-2 to TRBJ1-2; 7 nucleotides line up with TRBD1. J gave up 3 bases and V 3 bases, and 7 bases lay outside the gene matches. There are 15 residues in the CDR3. Germline V lookup: CDR1 SGHTA, CDR2 FQGNSA. The CDR3 DNA reads as TGTGCCAGCAGCTTGAGGCATACAGGGGACTATGGCTACACCTTC. It yields the protein CASSLRHTGDYGYTF.

The chain carries TRBV7-9 and TRBJ2-1; 7 nucleotides line up with TRBD1. The junction had 16 bases not matched to a gene; V was cut back by 4 bases and J by 4 bases. Germline V CDR1 and CDR2: SEHNR, FQNEAQ (reference sequence). The CDR3 runs to 18 residues. CDR3 coding DNA: TGTGCCAGCAGCTCCAACGTAATACGGGACAGTCATTACAATGAGCAGTTCTTC. Amino acids: CASSSNVIRDSHYNEQFF.

This clonotype was counted once. This chain links TRBV5-1 with TRBJ2-4; D is unclear. Germline CDR1 SGHRS, CDR2 YFSETQ. V was shortened by 5 bases and J by 4 bases, with 16 bases between the two germline ends. The CDR3 is 15 amino acids. CDR3 region: CASSEGNEAKNIQYF. DNA for the CDR3: TGCGCCAGCAGTGAAGGGAACGAGGCAAAAAACATTCAGTACTTC.